Below are 3 T cell receptor beta chains sequenced from a single sample in a study of metastatic and nonmetastatic thyroid tumors. Every patient was untreated before thyroid surgery. With MiXCR, TCRdb reprocessed the PCR reads. The repertoire holds 21,000 or so clones, with about a sixth as singletons. Sequencing was carried out using blood. All receptors come from a female donor with papillary thyroid cancer or a benign thyroid nodule (not recorded which). Some clones in this sample may be carry-over from other donors' samples.

This clone was seen repeatedly, ten times or more. The rearrangement uses TRBV7-7 and TRBJ2-3, with TRBD1 identical over 8 bases. V gave up 7 bases and J gave up 6 bases; unmatched junction bases: 15. CDR3 size: 16 residues. The germline V gene has CDR1 SSHAT and CDR2 FNYEAQ (reference sequence). DNA for the CDR3: TGTGCCAGCAACCGTACCGGGACAGGACCCACGGATACGCAGTATTTT. Its protein product is CASNRTGTGPTDTQYF. Drawing the rest from reference TRBV7-7 and TRBJ2-3, the complete variable domain is GAGVSQSPRYKVTKRGQDVTLRCDPISSHATLYWYQQALGQGPEFLTYFNYEAQPDKSGLPSDRFSAERPEGSISTLTIQRTEQRDSAMYRCASNRTGTGPTDTQYFGPGTRLTVL.

This clone was detected a few times. The chain joins TRBV27 to TRBJ1-6, with TRBD1 identical over 7 bases. Trimming removed 2 bases from V and 11 bases from J; junction bases left unmatched: 9. CDR3 length: 15 amino acids. Germline V gives CDR1 MNHEY, CDR2 SMNVEV (reference sequence). The CDR3, as DNA: TGTGCCAGCAGTTTACAACAGGGGATGGGTGCACCCCTCCACTTT. It specifies CASSLQQGMGAPLHF.

This chain uses TRBV28 with TRBJ1-6, with TRBD1 identical over 8 bases. Unmatched junction bases numbered 9, after V lost 10 bases and J lost 10 bases. This CDR3 has 13 residues. CDR1 and CDR2 (germline): MDHEN, SYDVKM. This CDR3 reads CAIPGGIESPLHF. In DNA form, the CDR3 reads TGTGCCATCCCAGGGGGCATCGAATCACCCCTCCACTTT. The variable domain in full, completed from reference TRBV28 and TRBJ1-6, reads DVKVTQSSRYLVKRTGEKVFLECVQDMDHENMFWYRQDPGLGLRLIYFSYDVKMKEKGDIPEGYSVSREKKERFSLILESASTNQTSMYLCAIPGGIESPLHFGNGTRLTVT.